This is a list of T cell receptor beta chains from one sample in a study of cytomegalovirus exposure and HLA in healthy donors. Data came from immunoSEQ multiplex PCR; TCRdb stores just in-frame clones and leaves some out. The sample contains 100,000 to 120,000 clones, roughly 90% of which appear only once. Sequenced input: PBMCs. The origin of the receptors is a woman aged 18-29 years in good health and CMV-seronegative. Each CDR3 is given with its conserved first and last residue. The order of the fields is clone size, J gene, V gene, D gene, CDR3 protein, CDR3 DNA. The D gene is left open where the match is weak. Where a row states a size, it is once, few, many or the class of an expanded clone; other rows omit it.

>-|TRBJ1-6|TRBV5-1|-
CASSSQGIYNSPLHF
TGCGCCAGCAGCTCCCAGGGCATCTATAATTCACCCCTCCACTTT
>-|TRBJ2-7|TRBV7-2|TRBD2
CASSPRLAGGPYEQYF
TGTGCCAGCAGCCCGCGACTAGCGGGAGGTCCCTACGAGCAGTACTTC
>-|TRBJ2-1|TRBV5-4|TRBD2
CASSLDLAGANEQFF
TGTGCCAGCAGCTTGGACCTAGCGGGAGCCAATGAGCAGTTCTTC
>-|TRBJ1-3|TRBV7-9|-
CASSSQWSGNTIYF
TGTGCCAGCAGCTCCCAGTGGTCTGGAAACACCATATATTTT
>-|TRBJ1-1|TRBV4-1|-
CASSPKAGIEAFF
TGCGCCAGCAGCCCGAAGGCCGGGATTGAAGCTTTCTTT
>-|TRBJ2-2|TRBV28|TRBD1
CASSLSGQGVTGELFF
TGTGCCAGCAGCTTATCGGGACAGGGGGTGACCGGGGAGCTGTTTTTT
>-|TRBJ1-3|TRBV15|-
CATSRATVPGNTIYF
TGTGCCACCAGCAGAGCCACAGTCCCTGGAAACACCATATATTTT
>-|TRBJ2-7|TRBV28|-
CASSLYRGGSYEQYF
TGTGCCAGCAGTTTATACAGGGGGGGCTCCTACGAGCAGTACTTC
>-|TRBJ1-2|TRBV4-3|-
CASSQESGIYGYTF
TGCGCCAGCAGCCAAGAGTCAGGGATCTATGGCTACACCTTC
>-|TRBJ2-5|TRBV6-5|TRBD1
CASSNGQGTAVAQYF
TGTGCCAGCAGCAATGGACAGGGCACGGCAGTTGCCCAGTACTTC
>-|TRBJ2-5|TRBV6-1|-
CASSESVSPETQYF
TGTGCCAGCAGTGAGAGTGTTAGCCCAGAGACCCAGTACTTC
>-|TRBJ2-1|TRBV5-6|TRBD2
CASSLSGNGNEQFF
TGTGCCAGCAGCTTAAGCGGGAATGGGAATGAGCAGTTCTTC
>-|TRBJ2-1|TRBV5-1|-
CASTRGDEQFF
TGCGCCAGCACCAGGGGCGATGAGCAGTTCTTC
>-|TRBJ2-2|TRBV21-1|-
CASSSGGNTGELFF
TGTGCCAGCAGCTCAGGAGGGAACACCGGGGAGCTGTTTTTT
>-|TRBJ2-7|TRBV27|TRBD2
CASRVSGGLTYEQYF
TGTGCCAGCAGGGTCAGCGGGGGCCTCACCTACGAGCAGTACTTC
>-|TRBJ2-3|TRBV11-3|-
CASSTGTPTDTQYF
TGTGCCAGCAGTACCGGGACTCCAACAGATACGCAGTATTTT
>-|TRBJ2-3|TRBV10-3|TRBD1
CAISIQGATDTQYF
TGTGCCATCAGTATACAGGGGGCCACAGATACGCAGTATTTT
>-|TRBJ2-7|TRBV11-2|-
CASSPIPPAREEQYF
TGTGCCAGCAGCCCCATCCCACCCGCCCGGGAAGAGCAGTACTTC
>-|TRBJ2-2|TRBV5-1|-
CASSLEQTNTGELFF
TGCGCCAGCAGCTTGGAACAGACAAACACCGGGGAGCTGTTTTTT
>-|TRBJ2-7|TRBV6-5|-
CASRSSSSYEQYF
TGTGCCAGCAGATCCTCGAGCTCCTACGAGCAGTACTTC
>-|TRBJ1-5|TRBV30|TRBD1
CAWSETGDQPQHF
TGTGCCTGGAGTGAGACAGGGGATCAGCCCCAGCATTTT
>-|TRBJ2-7|TRBV14|-
CASSQEVGGREQYF
TGTGCCAGCAGCCAAGAAGTGGGGGGTCGCGAGCAGTACTTC
>-|TRBJ1-1|TRBV4-3|-
CASSQDLNTEAFF
TGCGCCAGCAGCCAAGATCTAAACACTGAAGCTTTCTTT
>-|TRBJ1-1|TRBV14|TRBD1
CASSSRSEAGQGAEAFF
TGTGCCAGCAGCTCCCGTTCAGAGGCGGGACAGGGAGCTGAAGCTTTCTTT
>few|TRBJ1-6|TRBV29-1|TRBD1
CSVIDRDNSPLHF
TGCAGCGTTATCGACAGGGATAATTCACCCCTCCACTTT
>-|TRBJ2-1|TRBV11-2|TRBD2
CASTQGILAGGLFF
TGTGCCAGCACCCAAGGGATACTAGCGGGAGGGCTGTTCTTC
>-|TRBJ2-1|TRBV5-1|-
CASSLRPGFEQFF
TGCGCCAGCAGCTTAAGGCCAGGTTTTGAGCAGTTCTTC
>-|TRBJ2-7|TRBV27|-
CASSPPQGGLRF
TGTGCCAGCAGTCCACCCCAGGGGGGTCTCAGATTC
>-|TRBJ2-3|TRBV6-1|TRBD2
CASKVAGGGDTQYF
TGTGCCAGCAAAGTAGCGGGGGGAGGGGATACGCAGTATTTT